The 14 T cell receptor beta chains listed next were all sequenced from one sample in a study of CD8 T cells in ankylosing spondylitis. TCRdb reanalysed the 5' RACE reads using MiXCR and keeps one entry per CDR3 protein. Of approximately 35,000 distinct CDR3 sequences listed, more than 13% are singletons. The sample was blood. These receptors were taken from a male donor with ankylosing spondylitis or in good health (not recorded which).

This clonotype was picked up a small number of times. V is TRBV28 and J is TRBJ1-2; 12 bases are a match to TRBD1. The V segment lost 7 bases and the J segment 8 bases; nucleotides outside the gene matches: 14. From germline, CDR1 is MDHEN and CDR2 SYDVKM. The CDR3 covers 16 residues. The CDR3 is CASTPGTGGFLSGYTF. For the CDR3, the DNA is TGTGCCAGCACCCCAGGGACAGGGGGCTTTCTAAGCGGCTACACCTTC.

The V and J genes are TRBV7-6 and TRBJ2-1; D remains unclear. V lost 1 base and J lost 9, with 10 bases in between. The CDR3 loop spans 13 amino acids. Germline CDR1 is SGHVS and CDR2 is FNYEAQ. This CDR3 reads CASSLEDIGEQFF. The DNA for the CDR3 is TGTGCCAGCAGCTTAGAAGATATTGGTGAGCAGTTCTTC.

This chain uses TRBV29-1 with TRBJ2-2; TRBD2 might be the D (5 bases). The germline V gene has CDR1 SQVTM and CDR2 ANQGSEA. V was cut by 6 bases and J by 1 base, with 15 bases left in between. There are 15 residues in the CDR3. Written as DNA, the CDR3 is TGCAGCGTCCTACTTGCCGGGGTGAACACCGGGGAGCTGTTTTTT. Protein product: CSVLLAGVNTGELFF.

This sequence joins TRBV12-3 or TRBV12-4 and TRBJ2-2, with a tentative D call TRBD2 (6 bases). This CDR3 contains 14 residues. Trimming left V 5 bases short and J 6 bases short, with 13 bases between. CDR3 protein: CASSPAGWSGELFF. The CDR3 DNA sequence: TGTGCCAGCAGTCCAGCGGGCTGGTCCGGGGAGCTGTTTTTT.

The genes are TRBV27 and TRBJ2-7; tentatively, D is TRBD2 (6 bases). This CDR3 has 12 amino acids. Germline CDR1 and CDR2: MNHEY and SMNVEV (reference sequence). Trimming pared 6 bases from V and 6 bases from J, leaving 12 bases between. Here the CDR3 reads CASRTRGFEQYF. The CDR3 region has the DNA TGTGCCAGCAGAACACGGGGGTTCGAGCAGTACTTC.

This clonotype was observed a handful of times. DNA of the CDR3: TGCGCCAGCAGCTTGGATGGGACAGATACGCAGTATTTT. This encodes CASSLDGTDTQYF. The J gene is TRBJ2-3, the V gene TRBV5-1, with no clear D. The V and J ends lost 0 bases and 3 bases respectively, with 5 bases between them. CDR1 and CDR2 from the germline V gene are SGHRS and YFSETQ. This CDR3 comprises 13 residues.

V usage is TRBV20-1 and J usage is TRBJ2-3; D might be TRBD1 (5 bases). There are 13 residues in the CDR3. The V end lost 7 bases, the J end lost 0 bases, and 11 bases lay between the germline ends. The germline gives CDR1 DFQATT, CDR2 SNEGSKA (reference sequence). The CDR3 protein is CSVDRSSTDTQYF. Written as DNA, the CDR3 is TGCAGTGTTGACAGATCTAGCACAGATACGCAGTATTTT.

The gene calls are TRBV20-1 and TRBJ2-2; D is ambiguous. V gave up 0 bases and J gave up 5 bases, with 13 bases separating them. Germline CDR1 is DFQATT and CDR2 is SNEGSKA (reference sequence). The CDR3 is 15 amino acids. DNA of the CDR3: TGCAGTGCTAGAGATCTGGCTAGAGTAACCGGGGAGCTGTTTTTT. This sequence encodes CSARDLARVTGELFF.

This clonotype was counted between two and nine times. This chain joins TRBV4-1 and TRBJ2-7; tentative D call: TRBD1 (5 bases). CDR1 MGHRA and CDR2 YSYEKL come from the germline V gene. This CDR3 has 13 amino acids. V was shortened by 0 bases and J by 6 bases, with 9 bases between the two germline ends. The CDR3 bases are TGCGCCAGCAGCCAAGACAGGGTATCCGAGCAGTACTTC. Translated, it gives CASSQDRVSEQYF.

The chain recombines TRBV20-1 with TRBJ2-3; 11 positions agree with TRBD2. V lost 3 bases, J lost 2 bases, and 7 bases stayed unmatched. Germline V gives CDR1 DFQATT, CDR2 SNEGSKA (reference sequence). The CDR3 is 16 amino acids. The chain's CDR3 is CSARWASGGNTDTQYF. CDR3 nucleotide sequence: TGCAGTGCTAGGTGGGCTAGCGGGGGGAACACAGATACGCAGTATTTT.

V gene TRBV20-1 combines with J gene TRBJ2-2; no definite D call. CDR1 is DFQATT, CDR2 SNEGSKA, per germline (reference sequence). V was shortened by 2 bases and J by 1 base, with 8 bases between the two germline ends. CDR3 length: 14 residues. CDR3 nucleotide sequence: TGCAGTGCTAGAAGGACGGTGAACACCGGGGAGCTGTTTTTT. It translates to CSARRTVNTGELFF.

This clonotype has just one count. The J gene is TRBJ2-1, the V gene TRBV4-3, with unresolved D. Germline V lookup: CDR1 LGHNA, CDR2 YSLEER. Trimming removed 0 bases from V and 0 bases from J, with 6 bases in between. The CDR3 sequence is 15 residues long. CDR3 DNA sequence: TGCGCCAGCAGCCAAGAACAGAGCTCCTACAATGAGCAGTTCTTC. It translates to CASSQEQSSYNEQFF.

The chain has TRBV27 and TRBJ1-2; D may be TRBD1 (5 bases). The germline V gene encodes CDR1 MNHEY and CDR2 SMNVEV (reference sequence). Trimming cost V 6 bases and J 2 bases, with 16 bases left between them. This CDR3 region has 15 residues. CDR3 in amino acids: CASRQGVIGNYGYTF. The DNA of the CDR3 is TGTGCCAGCAGGCAGGGAGTTATTGGGAACTATGGCTACACCTTC.

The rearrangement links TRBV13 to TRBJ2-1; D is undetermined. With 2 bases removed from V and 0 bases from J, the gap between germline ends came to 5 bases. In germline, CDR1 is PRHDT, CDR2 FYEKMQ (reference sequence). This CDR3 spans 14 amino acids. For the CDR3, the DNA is TGTGCCAGCAGCTTATCCAGCTCCTACAATGAGCAGTTCTTC. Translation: CASSLSSSYNEQFF.